The source of this T cell receptor (beta chain) is a study of cytomegalovirus exposure and HLA in healthy donors. Germline V lookup: CDR1 LNHNV, CDR2 YYDKDF (reference sequence). Deletions cut 2 bases from V and 5 bases from J, with 14 bases between. This CDR3 region has 15 residues. Amplification used 60 Vbeta primers and 13 Jbeta primers. Measured with immunoSEQ multiplex PCR; TCRdb has only the in-frame clones, and not every one. Of over 65,000 clones in the sample, roughly four fifths were seen once. This clone is a singleton in its sample. The antigen is undetermined. Study-wide results and limits: The authors considered a cluster of highly shared sequence variants likely to be a sequencing artifact. There were a few CMV-associated chains whose specificity for CMV antigens was confirmed in vitro.

The clonotype comes from a human donor in good health. The rearrangement links TRBV15 to TRBJ2-3, with D possibly being TRBD2 (5 bases). Sequencing input: PBMCs. CDR3 coding DNA: TGTGCCACCAGCAGAAACCTCGGGGATGGAGATACGCAGTATTTT. It is translated as CATSRNLGDGDTQYF.